A single T cell receptor beta chain is shown here with its context. Antigen: not known. Caucasian, healthy and from Russia, the donors were aged between about 6 and 90. CDR3 length: 17 residues. Germline assignment: CDR1 SEHNR and CDR2 FQNEAQ (reference sequence). The junction had 9 bases not matched to a gene; V was cut back by 4 bases and J by 2 bases. The data were taken from a study of blood T cells in healthy people across ages. The study, taken as a whole, reports: Donors of long life had a larger count of naive CD4+ cells and greater diversity than aged donors.

A sample-barcoded 5' primer and a J-beta primer mix were used in a second PCR of about 7 to 11 cycles. From the 5' RACE reads, TCRdb called clonotypes with MiXCR, one entry per CDR3 protein. The table includes about 1 million distinct CDR3 sequences, around 45% detected once. The sequenced sample was blood. This clonotype was obtained from a woman aged 55-69 years in good health. V gene TRBV7-9 combines with J gene TRBJ2-7; 12 bases match TRBD2. CDR3 protein: CASSYKTSGSGTYEQYF. In DNA form, the CDR3 reads TGTGCCAGCAGCTATAAGACTAGCGGGAGTGGTACCTACGAGCAGTACTTC.